The TCR beta chain under discussion was sequenced for a study of blood T cell repertoires in COVID-19. The CDR3 contains 16 residues. Data came from immunoSEQ multiplex PCR; TCRdb stores just in-frame clones and leaves some out. Found here are fewer than 250,000 clones, about 77% of them singletons; the top ten hold roughly a sixth. The sample was PBMCs or T cells enriched from blood (not recorded which). The sequence derives from a woman aged 45-60 years with acute COVID-19. This chain joins TRBV7-5 and TRBJ1-1. TRBV7-5 is given as a pseudogene. The CDR3 is CARSLIGMRDLAEAFF. CDR3 bases: TGTGCCAGAAGCTTAATAGGTATGCGGGATCTCGCTGAAGCTTTCTTT.